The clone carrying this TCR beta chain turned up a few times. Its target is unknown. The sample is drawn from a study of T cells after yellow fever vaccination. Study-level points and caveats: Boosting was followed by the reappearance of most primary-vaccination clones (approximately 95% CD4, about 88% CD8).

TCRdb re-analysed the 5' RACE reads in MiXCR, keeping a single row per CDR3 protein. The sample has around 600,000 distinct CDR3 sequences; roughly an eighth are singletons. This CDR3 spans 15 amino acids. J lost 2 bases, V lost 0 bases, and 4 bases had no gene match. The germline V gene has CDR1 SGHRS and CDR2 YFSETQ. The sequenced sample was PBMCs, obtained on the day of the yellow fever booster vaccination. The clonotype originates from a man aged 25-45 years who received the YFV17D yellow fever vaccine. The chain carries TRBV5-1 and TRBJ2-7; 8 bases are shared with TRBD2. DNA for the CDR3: TGCGCCAGCAGCTTGGGAGTAGCGGGGCCCTACGAGCAGTACTTC. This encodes CASSLGVAGPYEQYF.